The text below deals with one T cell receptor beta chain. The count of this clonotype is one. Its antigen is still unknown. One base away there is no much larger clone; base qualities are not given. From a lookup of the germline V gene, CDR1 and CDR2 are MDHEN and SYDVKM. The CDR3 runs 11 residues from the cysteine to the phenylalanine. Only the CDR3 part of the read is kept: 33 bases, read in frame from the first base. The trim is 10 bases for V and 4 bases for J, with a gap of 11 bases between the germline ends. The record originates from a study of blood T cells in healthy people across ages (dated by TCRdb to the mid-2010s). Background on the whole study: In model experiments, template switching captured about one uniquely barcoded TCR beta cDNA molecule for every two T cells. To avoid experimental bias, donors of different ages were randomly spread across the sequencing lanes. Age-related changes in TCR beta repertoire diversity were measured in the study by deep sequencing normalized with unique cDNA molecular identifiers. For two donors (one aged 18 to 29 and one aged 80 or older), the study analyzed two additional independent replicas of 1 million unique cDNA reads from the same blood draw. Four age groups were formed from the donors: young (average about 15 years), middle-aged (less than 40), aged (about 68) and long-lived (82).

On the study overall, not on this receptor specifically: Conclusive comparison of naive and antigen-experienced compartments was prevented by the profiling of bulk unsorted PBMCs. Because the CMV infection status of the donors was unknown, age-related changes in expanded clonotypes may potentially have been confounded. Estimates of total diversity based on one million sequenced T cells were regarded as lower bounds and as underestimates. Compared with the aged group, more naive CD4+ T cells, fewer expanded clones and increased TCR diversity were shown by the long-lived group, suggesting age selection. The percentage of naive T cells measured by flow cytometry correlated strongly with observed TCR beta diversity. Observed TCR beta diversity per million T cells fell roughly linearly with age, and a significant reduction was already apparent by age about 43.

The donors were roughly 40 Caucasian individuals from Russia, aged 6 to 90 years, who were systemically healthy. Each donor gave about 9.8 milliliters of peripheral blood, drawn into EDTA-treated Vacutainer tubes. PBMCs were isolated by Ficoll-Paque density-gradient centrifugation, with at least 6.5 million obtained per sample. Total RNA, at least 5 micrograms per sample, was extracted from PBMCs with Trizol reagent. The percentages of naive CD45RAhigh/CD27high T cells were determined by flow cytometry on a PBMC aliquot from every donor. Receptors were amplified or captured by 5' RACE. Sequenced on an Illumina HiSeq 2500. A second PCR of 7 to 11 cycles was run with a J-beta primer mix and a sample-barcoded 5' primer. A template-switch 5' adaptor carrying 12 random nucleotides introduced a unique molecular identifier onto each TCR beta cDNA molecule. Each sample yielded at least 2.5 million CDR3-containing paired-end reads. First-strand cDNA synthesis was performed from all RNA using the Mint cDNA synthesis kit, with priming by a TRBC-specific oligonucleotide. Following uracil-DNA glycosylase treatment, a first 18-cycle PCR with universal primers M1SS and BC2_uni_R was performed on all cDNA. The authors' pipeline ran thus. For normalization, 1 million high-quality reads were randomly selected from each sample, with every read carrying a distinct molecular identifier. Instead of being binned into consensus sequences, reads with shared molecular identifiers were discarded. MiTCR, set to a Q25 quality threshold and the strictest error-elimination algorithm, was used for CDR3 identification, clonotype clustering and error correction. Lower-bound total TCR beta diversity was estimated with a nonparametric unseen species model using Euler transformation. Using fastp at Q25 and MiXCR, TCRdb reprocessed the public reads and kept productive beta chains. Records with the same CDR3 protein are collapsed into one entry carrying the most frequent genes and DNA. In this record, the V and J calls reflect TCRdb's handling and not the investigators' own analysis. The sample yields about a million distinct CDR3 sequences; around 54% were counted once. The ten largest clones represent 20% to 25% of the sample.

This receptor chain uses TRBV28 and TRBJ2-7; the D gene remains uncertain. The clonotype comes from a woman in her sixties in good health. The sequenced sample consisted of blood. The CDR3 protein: CATTRKYEQYF. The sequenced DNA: TGTGCCACCACCCGGAAGTACGAGCAGTACTTC.